These T cell receptor beta chains were read from a single sample in a study of PD-1 blockade in classical Hodgkin lymphoma. Generated by immunoSEQ multiplex PCR, the TCRdb table keeps only in-frame clones and is missing some. The data show approximately 12,000 clones, over 70% seen once. The sample consisted of peripheral blood mononuclear cells (PBMCs), taken at baseline. These receptors originate from a human donor with classical Hodgkin lymphoma. The CDR3 runs from the conserved cysteine through the conserved F or W. The D gene is left open where the match is weak. A clone size is listed for some rows: how often the clone was seen (once, few, many), or a class if it is expanded.

J,size,D,length,V,DNA,CDR3
TRBJ2-7,medium-sized,NA,13,TRBV5-4,TGTGCCAGCAGCTCGGACAGTGCCTACGAGCAGTACTTC,CASSSDSAYEQYF
TRBJ2-2,NA,NA,15,TRBV19,TGTGCCAGTAGTATTACCGGGGCGGACACCGGGGAGCTGTTTTTT,CASSITGADTGELFF
TRBJ1-3,NA,TRBD1,14,TRBV19,TGTGCCAGTACCAACAGGGGGCTTGGAAACACCATATATTTT,CASTNRGLGNTIYF
TRBJ1-3,NA,TRBD1,15,TRBV9,TGTGCCAGCAGCCCCCGGACAGGGTCGAGAGACACCATATATTTT,CASSPRTGSRDTIYF
TRBJ1-6,NA,TRBD1,15,TRBV6-5,TGTGCCAGCAGTTATTACGACAGGGGAGGGTCACCCCTCCACTTT,CASSYYDRGGSPLHF
TRBJ2-3,NA,TRBD2,14,TRBV7-3,TGTGCCAGCAGCCGAATTAGCGGGGGTGATACGCAGTATTTT,CASSRISGGDTQYF
TRBJ1-1,NA,NA,15,TRBV19,TGTGCCAGTAGTGGTCGAGCGAAGATGAACACTGAAGCTTTCTTT,CASSGRAKMNTEAFF
TRBJ1-3,NA,TRBD1,15,TRBV4-3,TGCGCCAGCAGCCAAGCGACAGGGACTGGAAACACCATATATTTT,CASSQATGTGNTIYF
TRBJ1-1,NA,TRBD1,14,TRBV29-1,TGCAGCGTTAAGTCCGGGACAGGGAACATTGAAGCTTTCTTT,CSVKSGTGNIEAFF
TRBJ1-5,NA,NA,14,TRBV28,TGTGCCAGCAGTGAAGGGCAGGGTCGTCAGCCCCAGCATTTT,CASSEGQGRQPQHF
TRBJ2-3,NA,TRBD2,15,TRBV7-7,TGTGCCAGCAGCCCCGGGGGGGGCCCCCCGGATACGCAGTATTTT,CASSPGGGPPDTQYF
TRBJ1-1,few,NA,13,TRBV11-2,TGTGCCAGCAGCTTCGGCCGCGCAGCGGGGGCTTTCTTT,CASSFGRAAGAFF
TRBJ2-7,NA,NA,14,TRBV11-2,TGTGCCAGCAGCTTAGATCAGTATCCCTACGAGCAGTACTTC,CASSLDQYPYEQYF
TRBJ2-1,NA,NA,15,TRBV15,TGTGCCACCAGCAGAGATCAAGACTCCTACAATGAGCAGTTCTTC,CATSRDQDSYNEQFF
TRBJ2-5,NA,TRBD2,15,TRBV9,TGTGCCAGCAGCGTTAGCGGGAGGGCGGAAGAGACCCAGTACTTC,CASSVSGRAEETQYF
TRBJ1-6,NA,NA,14,TRBV7-3,TGTGCCAGCAGCTTAGGGCAGGGAGGGTCACCCCTCCACTTT,CASSLGQGGSPLHF
TRBJ1-5,once,NA,14,TRBV2,TGTGCCAGCAGGGCAAATGGAGGCAATCAGCCCCAGCATTTT,CASRANGGNQPQHF
TRBJ1-2,once,TRBD1,12,TRBV28,TGTGCCAGCAGCACAGGGGACTATGGCTACACCTTC,CASSTGDYGYTF
TRBJ2-5,NA,TRBD2,16,TRBV5-1,TGCGCCAGCAGCCCCCGGGTAGCGGGGGGGCTAGAGACCCAGTACTTC,CASSPRVAGGLETQYF
TRBJ2-7,NA,NA,13,TRBV19,TGTGCCAGTAGTATTGATAGGGGTTCCGAGCAGTACTTC,CASSIDRGSEQYF
TRBJ2-3,NA,TRBD2,15,TRBV7-2,TGTGCCAGCAGCTTTCTAGCGGGGAGCACAGATACGCAGTATTTT,CASSFLAGSTDTQYF
TRBJ2-7,NA,NA,14,TRBV2,TGTGCCAGCAGTTTCTACGGTATGAGCTACGAGCAGTACTTC,CASSFYGMSYEQYF
TRBJ1-5,NA,NA,14,TRBV6-6,TGTGCCAGCAGTTACTCGGGGTGGAATCAGCCCCAGCATTTT,CASSYSGWNQPQHF
TRBJ2-3,few,TRBD2,17,TRBV7-3,TGTGCCAGCAGCCGCGGACTAGCCGGGGCTAGCACAGATACGCAGTATTTT,CASSRGLAGASTDTQYF
TRBJ1-2,NA,TRBD1,17,TRBV28,TGTGCCAGCAGTTTTTGGGCCGGGACAGCGACCAACTATGGCTACACCTTC,CASSFWAGTATNYGYTF
TRBJ1-4,NA,TRBD1,19,TRBV6-4,TGTGCCAGCAGTGACGGGCGGGACAGGGGGCAGGGAACTAATGAAAAACTGTTTTTT,CASSDGRDRGQGTNEKLFF
TRBJ2-7,once,NA,13,TRBV5-4,TGTGCCAGCAGCTTGGACGGATACTACGAGCAGTACTTC,CASSLDGYYEQYF
TRBJ2-7,NA,TRBD1,14,TRBV10-3,TGTGCCATCAGTGAGCAAGGACAGGGTATCGAGCAGTACTTC,CAISEQGQGIEQYF
TRBJ2-3,few,NA,15,TRBV5-4,TGTGCCAGCAGCTTAGGTGGATCTGGCACAGATACGCAGTATTTT,CASSLGGSGTDTQYF
TRBJ1-1,NA,TRBD1,13,TRBV6-6,TGTGCCAGCAGTCCCAGGGGGGTCACTGAAGCTTTCTTT,CASSPRGVTEAFF
TRBJ1-1,few,NA,16,TRBV11-2,TGTGCCAGCAGCTTAACGACGTACCGGCGGGACACTGAAGCTTTCTTT,CASSLTTYRRDTEAFF